The 32 T cell receptor beta chains listed next were all sequenced from one sample in a study of cytotoxic CD8 clonotypes in ibrutinib-treated CLL. Sequencing was performed with immunoSEQ multiplex PCR; in TCRdb, only in-frame clones are kept and a portion is missing. The data show more than 7,500 clones, around 85% seen once. Sequencing used PBMCs, obtained before ibrutinib treatment. The receptors were gathered from a human donor with chronic lymphocytic leukemia.

J is TRBJ2-7 and V is TRBV18; TRBD2 matches at 7 bases. The CDR3 has 16 amino acids. Germline lookup yields CDR1 KGHSH and CDR2 LQKENI. V shed 3 bases and J 0 bases; nucleotides not matched to a gene: 8. The CDR3 here is CASSPRPSGVSYEQYF. The DNA for the CDR3 is TGTGCCAGCTCACCCAGACCCAGCGGGGTCTCCTACGAGCAGTACTTC.

V and J are TRBV5-1 and TRBJ1-3, with 8 bases that match TRBD1. Trimming took 0 bases from V and 0 from J; bases not matched to a gene: 5. The CDR3 covers 17 residues. Germline CDR1 is SGHRS and CDR2 is YFSETQ. The CDR3 loop is CASSLGQGTSSGNTIYF. DNA for the CDR3: TGCGCCAGCAGCTTGGGACAGGGGACCTCCTCTGGAAACACCATATATTTT.

V usage is TRBV7-2 and J usage is TRBJ2-1, with TRBD1 matching 8 bases. V gave up 3 bases and J gave up 1 base; unmatched junction bases: 2. This CDR3 has 15 residues. Germline CDR1 SGHTA, CDR2 FQGNSA. This CDR3 reads CASSLTGESYNEQFF. In DNA, the CDR3 is TGTGCCAGCAGCTTGACAGGGGAGTCCTACAATGAGCAGTTCTTC.

The rearrangement uses TRBV6-5 and TRBJ2-7, with a possible D match to TRBD1 (5 bases). Between the trimmed V and J ends, which lost 2 bases and 2 bases, there was a span of 10 bases. Germline lookup yields CDR1 MNHEY and CDR2 SVGAGI. The CDR3 is made up of 14 amino acids. The CDR3 bases are TGTGCCAGCAGTTACGGCCAGGGCCCCTACGAGCAGTACTTC. Encoded protein: CASSYGQGPYEQYF.

The V call is TRBV29-1, the J call TRBJ2-3; the D call may be TRBD1 or TRBD2 (6 bases each). The CDR3 totals 16 residues. Germline CDR1 SQVTM, CDR2 ANQGSEA. The V and J ends lost 0 bases and 2 bases respectively, with 15 bases between them. As DNA, the CDR3 is TGCAGCGTTGAAGATAGGGGGGAGCGGATCACAGATACGCAGTATTTT. Amino acid sequence: CSVEDRGERITDTQYF.

This clone has more than one count but fewer than ten. The rearrangement uses TRBV10-2 and TRBJ2-1; D call uncertain. The CDR3 sequence is 13 residues long. Deletions cut 7 bases from V and 3 bases from J, with 10 bases between. The germline CDR1 and CDR2 sequences are WSHSY and SAAADI. The DNA of the CDR3 is TGCGCCAGCACAGACCGGCACTACAATGAGCAGTTCTTC. Translation gives CASTDRHYNEQFF.

The rearrangement uses TRBV11-1 and TRBJ2-6; 7 positions match TRBD1. CDR3 size: 17 residues. CDR1 and CDR2 from the germline V gene are SGHAT and FQDESV (reference sequence). J lost 0 bases, V lost 4 bases, and 6 bases had no gene match. CDR3 DNA: TGTGCCAGCAGCTCGGTACAGGGGCCCTCTGGGGCCAACGTCCTGACTTTC. This codes for CASSSVQGPSGANVLTF.

The rearrangement links TRBV4-2 to TRBJ1-1; no firm D call. The CDR3 has 16 residues. Trimming left V 0 bases short and J 4 bases short, with 15 bases between. CDR1 is LGHNA and CDR2 is YNFKEQ in the germline V gene. The chain's CDR3 is CASSQDLRRWRTEAFF. CDR3 coding DNA: TGTGCCAGCAGCCAAGACCTCAGGCGTTGGCGCACTGAAGCTTTCTTT.

The chain couples TRBV7-9 to TRBJ1-6, with D unclear. This CDR3 is 13 amino acids long. Germline V gene sequence: CDR1 SEHNR, CDR2 FQNEAQ (reference sequence). V was trimmed by 5 bases and J by 7 bases, leaving 9 bases between them. DNA of the CDR3: TGTGCCAGCAGCCGTAGGGAGAATTCACCCCTCCACTTT. This sequence encodes CASSRRENSPLHF. The complete variable domain, with remaining parts taken from reference TRBV7-9 and TRBJ1-6, reads DTGVSQNPRHKITKRGQNVTFRCDPISEHNRLYWYRQTLGQGPEFLTYFQNEAQLEKSRLLSDRFSAERPKGSFSTLEIQRTEQGDSAMYLCASSRRENSPLHFGNGTRLTVT.

V gene TRBV7-8 combines with J gene TRBJ2-1; 10 positions agree with TRBD2. Germline V CDR1 and CDR2: SGHVS, FQNEAQ. Germline trimming cut 5 bases from V and 2 bases from J; bases unmatched to any gene: 9. The CDR3 has 17 amino acids. CDR3 DNA: TGTGCCAGCAGCACCGGGACGGGACTAGCGACCTACAATGAGCAGTTCTTC. Its translation: CASSTGTGLATYNEQFF.

The chain uses TRBV4-3 and TRBJ2-5; D ambiguous. The CDR3 runs to 14 residues. The ends were cut back, 0 bases at V and 5 bases at J, with 10 bases in the middle. Germline V gene lookup returns CDR1 LGHNA and CDR2 YSLEER. CDR3 DNA sequence: TGCGCCAGCAGCCAAGATAGAGGTTGGGAGACCCAGTACTTC. It translates to CASSQDRGWETQYF.

The chain links TRBV10-3 to TRBJ2-7, with D hard to call. CDR3 size: 12 residues. CDR1 and CDR2 (germline): ENHRY, SYGVKD. The V and J ends lost 3 bases and 5 bases respectively, with 8 bases between them. The CDR3 sequence is CAISDSGHEQYF. CDR3 DNA sequence: TGTGCCATCAGTGACTCCGGTCACGAGCAGTACTTC.

The chain carries TRBV5-1 and TRBJ1-1; tentative D call: TRBD1 (6 bases). The CDR3 has 14 residues. V lost 0 bases and J lost 4, with 10 bases in between. Looked up from germline, CDR1 is SGHRS and CDR2 is YFSETQ. CDR3 in DNA: TGCGCCAGCAGCTTGGTTGGGGGGCTCACTGAAGCTTTCTTT. It translates to CASSLVGGLTEAFF.

The genes are TRBV4-1 and TRBJ2-1, with 12 nucleotides matching TRBD2. Per the germline V gene, CDR1 is MGHRA and CDR2 is YSYEKL. This CDR3 region has 15 residues. Losses at the gene ends were 0 bases for V and 12 bases for J; bases not matched to a gene: 6. The CDR3 region has the DNA TGCGCCAGCAGCCAAGACCGACTAGCGGGAGTAAGGCAGTTCTTC. As protein: CASSQDRLAGVRQFF.

The genes are TRBV19 and TRBJ2-5; D perhaps matches TRBD2 (6 bases). Germline CDR1 is LNHDA and CDR2 is SQIVND (reference sequence). V lost 10 bases, J lost 3 bases, and 18 bases lay in between. The CDR3 covers 14 residues. CDR3 protein: CATKPTWGEETQYF. CDR3 DNA: TGTGCCACAAAGCCGACCTGGGGGGAAGAGACCCAGTACTTC.

The chain recombines TRBV7-2 with TRBJ2-7; no definite D call. CDR1 and CDR2 from the germline V gene are SGHTA and FQGNSA. V was trimmed by 1 base and J by 0 bases, leaving 10 bases between them. There are 15 residues in the CDR3. The CDR3 DNA reads TGTGCCAGCAGCTTAGGTAGTGAGAGCTCCTACGAGCAGTACTTC. It codes for CASSLGSESSYEQYF.

The V gene is TRBV27, the J gene TRBJ2-5; the D gene is possibly TRBD2 (6 bases). The CDR3 runs to 13 residues. Trimming removed 2 bases at V and 7 bases at J, with 11 bases between. Germline V gives CDR1 MNHEY, CDR2 SMNVEV (reference sequence). CDR3 in DNA: TGTGCCAGCAGTTTAGGTACGCGGGGGACCCAGTACTTC. Translation gives CASSLGTRGTQYF.

This clone was observed a handful of times. The CDR3 region is CASHRGSGYTF. CDR3 nucleotides: TGTGCCAGTCACAGGGGCTCTGGCTACACCTTC. The V and J genes are TRBV28 and TRBJ1-2; 7 nucleotides align to TRBD1. CDR3 length: 11 residues. V trimming: 9 bases; J trimming: 7 bases; junction bases outside the gene matches: 5. CDR1 is MDHEN and CDR2 is SYDVKM in the germline V gene.

The table lists this clone with a count of one. The V gene is TRBV12-5, the J gene TRBJ1-1; 8 bases match TRBD1. Trimming took 3 bases from V and 1 from J; bases not matched to a gene: 13. The CDR3 extends over 18 amino acids. CDR1 LGHNT and CDR2 FRNRAP come from the germline V gene. Here the CDR3 DNA reads TGTGCTAGTGGTTTAGTTCCCCCAGGGGGCTGGGGGAACACTGAAGCTTTCTTT. It specifies CASGLVPPGGWGNTEAFF.

By frequency in the sample, this clone is large. The chain has TRBV7-9 and TRBJ1-5; D might be TRBD1 (6 bases). Germline values: CDR1 SEHNR, CDR2 FQNEAQ (reference sequence). The CDR3 runs to 15 residues. The V end was cut by 5 bases, the J end by 2 bases, with 13 bases between. CDR3 in DNA: TGTGCCAGCAGCCCCGAGGGGGGCGGCAATCAGCCCCAGCATTTT. Protein product: CASSPEGGGNQPQHF. Full variable domain (remainder filled in from reference TRBV7-9 and TRBJ1-5): DTGVSQNPRHKITKRGQNVTFRCDPISEHNRLYWYRQTLGQGPEFLTYFQNEAQLEKSRLLSDRFSAERPKGSFSTLEIQRTEQGDSAMYLCASSPEGGGNQPQHFGDGTRLSIL.

This chain connects TRBV6-1 to TRBJ2-7; either TRBD1 or TRBD2 may fit D (5 bases each). Germline V gene sequence: CDR1 MNHNS, CDR2 SASEGT. CDR3 length equals 13 residues. Trimming pared 7 bases from V and 8 bases from J, leaving 18 bases between. The CDR3, as DNA: TGTGCCAGCACAACCCGGGACCTCAGGAAGCAGTACTTC. This sequence encodes CASTTRDLRKQYF.

The V and J genes are TRBV18 and TRBJ2-4, with D possibly being TRBD2 (6 bases). This CDR3 contains 13 residues. Trimming left V 3 bases short and J 9 bases short, with 12 bases between. Germline loops: CDR1 KGHSH, CDR2 LQKENI. CDR3 coding DNA: TGTGCCAGCTCACCGGGACTTGAAGGCATTCAGTACTTC. This encodes CASSPGLEGIQYF.

V usage is TRBV5-6 and J usage is TRBJ2-2; TRBD1 agrees at 9 bases. The germline gives CDR1 SGHDT, CDR2 YYEEEE. With 3 bases clipped from V and 8 bases from J, the junction kept 11 bases outside the gene matches. The CDR3 spans 16 residues. The CDR3 DNA reads TGTGCCAGCAGCTCCCCGGGACAGGGTCCTTGGGGGGAGCTGTTTTTT. This translates into CASSSPGQGPWGELFF. The complete variable domain, with remaining parts taken from reference TRBV5-6 and TRBJ2-2, reads DAGVTQSPTHLIKTRGQQVTLRCSPKSGHDTVSWYQQALGQGPQFIFQYYEEEERQRGNFPDRFSGHQFPNYSSELNVNALLLGDSALYLCASSSPGQGPWGELFFGEGSRLTVL.

This clone appeared a single time. The V gene is TRBV28, the J gene TRBJ2-1; D remains unclear. V was cut by 8 bases and J by 3 bases, with 5 bases left in between. The germline V gene encodes CDR1 MDHEN and CDR2 SYDVKM. The CDR3 is made up of 11 amino acids. In nucleotides, the CDR3 is TGTGCCAGCGGCCTCTACAATGAGCAGTTCTTC. It translates to CASGLYNEQFF.

This clone occurred once. V is TRBV6-5 and J is TRBJ2-7, with a possible D match to TRBD2 (6 bases). The CDR3 sequence is 16 residues long. The germline V gene has CDR1 MNHEY and CDR2 SVGAGI. Trimming shortened V by 2 bases and J by 3 bases, and 17 bases separated the two germline ends. The CDR3 DNA reads TGTGCCAGCAGTTACCCCAGCCGACGGGGGAGCTACGAGCAGTACTTC. This encodes CASSYPSRRGSYEQYF.

The chain has TRBV10-1 and TRBJ2-7, with 7 bases identical to TRBD1. J gave up 1 base and V 4 bases, and 7 bases lay outside the gene matches. Germline CDR1 WNHNN, CDR2 SYGVQD (reference sequence). The CDR3 contains 15 residues. CDR3: CASSGTGFLSYEQYF. CDR3 nucleotides: TGCGCCAGCAGTGGGACAGGATTTCTTTCCTACGAGCAGTACTTC.

The J gene is TRBJ2-7, the V gene TRBV4-2; D not resolved. CDR1 and CDR2 (germline): LGHNA, YNFKEQ. The CDR3 length is 11 residues. Trimming left V 5 bases short and J 3 bases short, with 5 bases between. This CDR3 is CASSWDYEQYF. CDR3 coding DNA: TGTGCCAGCAGCTGGGACTACGAGCAGTACTTC.

V and J are TRBV5-8 and TRBJ2-2, with D perhaps matching TRBD2 (5 bases). The germline gives CDR1 SGHTS, CDR2 YDEGEE. V shed 1 base and J shed 5 bases, with 18 bases lying between them. The CDR3 runs 17 residues. The CDR3 bases are TGTGCCAGCAGCTTGAATGGGCAGACGACGGGGACCGGGGAGCTGTTTTTT. Its translation: CASSLNGQTTGTGELFF.

The chain has TRBV7-2 and TRBJ1-1; D is unresolved. Germline CDR1 is SGHTA and CDR2 is FQGNSA. The CDR3 extends over 14 amino acids. The V end was cut by 1 base, the J end by 8 bases, with 14 bases between. The CDR3 region is CASSLELSRLEAFF. The DNA for the CDR3 is TGTGCCAGCAGCTTAGAGCTCTCCAGACTAGAAGCTTTCTTT.

The V and J genes are TRBV9 and TRBJ1-1; D unresolved. Trimming stripped 0 bases from V and 1 base from J, with 7 bases between. The CDR3 contains 14 residues. The germline CDR1 and CDR2 sequences are SGDLS and YYNGEE. The CDR3 reads CASSVEVRNTEAFF. CDR3 coding DNA: TGTGCCAGCAGCGTAGAGGTAAGGAACACTGAAGCTTTCTTT.

The chain uses TRBV28 and TRBJ2-3; weak D call: TRBD2 (6 bases). The CDR3 loop spans 16 amino acids. From germline, CDR1 is MDHEN and CDR2 SYDVKM. V was cut by 6 bases and J by 2 bases, with 18 bases left in between. This CDR3 reads CASRTSGLPNTDTQYF. The CDR3, as DNA: TGTGCCAGCAGAACTTCGGGACTTCCCAACACAGATACGCAGTATTTT.

This chain links TRBV18 with TRBJ2-7, with D perhaps matching TRBD2 (7 bases). The CDR3 is 14 residues long. Germline V gene lookup returns CDR1 KGHSH and CDR2 LQKENI. The V and J ends lost 3 bases and 6 bases respectively, with 15 bases between them. The CDR3 loop reads CASSPGGQAREQYF. For the CDR3, the DNA is TGTGCCAGCTCACCGGGGGGGCAGGCGCGCGAGCAGTACTTC.